These 11 T cell receptor beta chains share one sample of origin, sequenced in a study of cytomegalovirus exposure and HLA in healthy donors. Sequencing used immunoSEQ multiplex PCR; TCRdb keeps in-frame clones, though not all of them. The sample records more than 95,000 clones, about 87% being singletons. Sample: PBMCs. These receptors were taken from a woman younger than 30 in good health and CMV-seronegative.

This clone was counted only a few times. This rearrangement joins TRBV10-3 to TRBJ1-5; 12 bases match TRBD1. CDR1 and CDR2 (germline): ENHRY, SYGVKD. This CDR3 spans 15 amino acids. The trim removed 3 bases at V and 7 bases at J, leaving 4 bases unmatched. The CDR3 bases are TGTGCCATCAGTGACGGGACAGGGGGCTACCAGCCCCAGCATTTT. It encodes CAISDGTGGYQPQHF.

The V and J genes are TRBV5-4 and TRBJ1-1; weak D call: TRBD1 (6 bases). Germline assignment: CDR1 SGHNT and CDR2 YYREEE (reference sequence). CDR3 length: 15 amino acids. V was trimmed by 4 bases and J by 0 bases, leaving 13 bases between them. Written as DNA, the CDR3 is TGTGCCAGCAGCCGGGGGGACACCCTGAACACTGAAGCTTTCTTT. It encodes CASSRGDTLNTEAFF.

This clone was detected only once. CDR3 protein: CASSSGLSYEQYF. The CDR3 DNA follows: TGTGCCAGCAGTTCAGGGCTCTCCTACGAGCAGTACTTC. The genes are TRBV27 and TRBJ2-7; weak D call: TRBD1 (5 bases). The V end lost 4 bases, the J end lost 0 bases, and 7 bases lay between the germline ends. The CDR3 totals 13 residues. CDR1 is MNHEY and CDR2 is SMNVEV in the germline V gene (reference sequence).

The V and J genes are TRBV5-1 and TRBJ1-1; TRBD1 matches 8 bases. This CDR3 spans 13 amino acids. Trimming at V came to 4 bases and at J to 10 bases, leaving 9 bases not matched to a gene. Germline CDR1 SGHRS, CDR2 YFSETQ. The DNA of the CDR3 is TGCGCCAGCAGCGTGACAGGGGAGAGGGGAGCTTTCTTT. Translating gives CASSVTGERGAFF.

This clone was detected once. The CDR3 is CASSPLWTGGYSRAEAGSYNEQFF. CDR3 coding DNA: TGTGCCAGCAGTCCCCTTTGGACAGGGGGCTACAGTCGGGCCGAAGCCGGCTCCTACAATGAGCAGTTCTTC. This sequence joins TRBV28 and TRBJ2-1; 11 positions match TRBD1. J gave up 0 bases and V 5 bases, and 27 bases lay outside the gene matches. CDR1 MDHEN and CDR2 SYDVKM come from the germline V gene. The CDR3 loop spans 24 amino acids.

The chain links TRBV5-1 to TRBJ2-1, with 15 bases aligning to TRBD2. The CDR3 covers 17 residues. Germline values: CDR1 SGHRS, CDR2 YFSETQ. The V and J ends lost 4 bases and 6 bases, in that order; junction bases with no gene match: 8. The CDR3 here is CASSMRTSGGASNEQFF. The CDR3 DNA follows: TGCGCCAGCAGCATGAGGACTAGCGGGGGGGCCTCCAATGAGCAGTTCTTC.

This chain connects TRBV7-9 to TRBJ2-3, with TRBD2 identical over 15 bases. CDR1 SEHNR and CDR2 FQNEAQ come from the germline V gene (reference sequence). V lost 5 bases and J lost 4; bases outside the gene matches: 7. This CDR3 is built from 17 residues. CDR3 sequence reads: CASSKDWTSGGADTQYF. DNA for the CDR3: TGTGCCAGCAGCAAAGACTGGACTAGCGGGGGGGCAGATACGCAGTATTTT.

The rearrangement links TRBV28 to TRBJ2-7; D uncertain. V gave up 7 bases and J gave up 2 bases, with 6 bases separating them. The CDR3 runs to 11 residues. Per germline, CDR1 MDHEN and CDR2 SYDVKM. The chain's CDR3 is CASTTAYEQYF. Here the CDR3 DNA reads TGTGCCAGCACTACAGCCTACGAGCAGTACTTC.

The chain couples TRBV10-1 to TRBJ2-7; weak D call: TRBD2 (5 bases). Trimming took 4 bases from V and 3 from J, leaving 13 bases between them. This CDR3 is 14 amino acids long. CDR1 and CDR2 from the germline V gene are WNHNN and SYGVQD (reference sequence). CDR3 amino acids: CASSAYRGNYEQYF. The CDR3 coding sequence is TGCGCCAGCAGTGCGTATCGGGGAAACTACGAGCAGTACTTC.

The rearrangement links TRBV6-1 to TRBJ1-1; tentatively, D is TRBD1 (5 bases). Germline loops: CDR1 MNHNS, CDR2 SASEGT. The CDR3 spans 12 residues. V gave up 7 bases and J gave up 3 bases, with 9 bases separating them. The CDR3 protein is CASIGGDTEAFF. CDR3 sequence (DNA): TGTGCCAGCATAGGAGGGGACACTGAAGCTTTCTTT.

The chain couples TRBV9 to TRBJ2-5; 9 bases line up with TRBD2. V lost 4 bases to trimming and J lost 5 bases; unmatched junction nucleotides: 12. CDR3 length equals 16 residues. Germline CDR1 is SGDLS and CDR2 is YYNGEE. CDR3 sequence (DNA): TGTGCCAGCAGCCCTGGGGGCGGGGGGGCTGAGGAGACCCAGTACTTC. Encoded protein: CASSPGGGGAEETQYF. Full variable domain (outside the CDR3, taken from reference TRBV9 and TRBJ2-5): DSGVTQTPKHLITATGQRVTLRCSPRSGDLSVYWYQQSLDQGLQFLIQYYNGEERAKGNILERFSAQQFPDLHSELNLSSLELGDSALYFCASSPGGGGAEETQYFGPGTRLLVL.